This T cell receptor beta chain was identified in a study of shared T cell receptors in the human thymus. Repertoires were generated with immunoSEQ multiplex PCR, while TCRdb's copy carries only in-frame clones and drops some. Found here are hundreds of thousands of clones, roughly 88% of them singletons; the top ten hold roughly 0.0097%. This CDR3 has 16 amino acids. Germline CDR1 KGHSH, CDR2 LQKENI. The V end was cut by 4 bases, the J end by 0 bases, with 13 bases between. The same specimen was also included in a second study, on human thymus T cells. As reported in that work: Gene usage for V and J segments appeared biased in thymic and blood repertoires.

The sample taken for sequencing was thymocytes. The source is a boy younger than two with a congenital heart defect. The rearrangement uses TRBV18 and TRBJ2-1; no firm D call. The CDR3 DNA reads TGTGCCAGCTCACTCCTGGCTCCTGGCTCCTACAATGAGCAGTTCTTC. Protein product: CASSLLAPGSYNEQFF.